Presented here are 23 T cell receptor beta chains from one specimen sequenced in a study of blood T cells in healthy people across ages. A second PCR, run for about 7 to 11 cycles, used a sample-barcoded 5' primer plus a J-beta primer mix. TCRdb ran MiXCR on the 5' RACE reads and lists one entry per CDR3 protein. Among some 790,000 distinct CDR3 sequences listed, about 30% were seen once. Source material: blood. Source of these receptors: an elderly woman in good health.

In regard to this clonotype: A read error may explain this, as a much larger clone is one base away. The chain recombines TRBV24-1 with TRBJ1-2; 7 positions match TRBD1. Germline assignment: CDR1 KGHDR and CDR2 SFDVKD. The V and J ends lost 7 bases and 7 bases, in that order; junction bases with no gene match: 11. The length of the CDR3 is 14 residues. CDR3 region: CATRETGASGGYTF. The CDR3 DNA is TGTGCCACCAGAGAAACAGGGGCATCTGGTGGCTACACCTTC.

This clonotype was seen ten or more times. V usage is TRBV3-1 and J usage is TRBJ2-5; no reliable D call. The V end was cut by 4 bases, the J end by 3 bases, with 9 bases between. The CDR3 totals 13 residues. The germline V gene has CDR1 LGHDT and CDR2 YNNKEL (reference sequence). The CDR3 loop reads CASSPDLKETQYF. CDR3 nucleotide sequence: TGTGCCAGCAGCCCGGACCTCAAAGAGACCCAGTACTTC.

This clonotype was seen many times. V gene TRBV5-1 combines with J gene TRBJ1-4; tentative D call: TRBD1 (6 bases). V lost 5 bases and J lost 5, with 16 bases in between. Germline V gene data show CDR1 as SGHRS and CDR2 as YFSETQ. CDR3 length equals 15 residues. The CDR3 DNA is TGCGCCAGCAGGGAGACCGGGACACCAAATGAAAAACTGTTTTTT. Its translation is CASRETGTPNEKLFF.

The chain recombines TRBV4-2 with TRBJ1-2; the match to TRBD1 covers 7 bases. This CDR3 region has 14 residues. CDR1 LGHNA and CDR2 YNFKEQ come from the germline V gene. V shed 4 bases and J 2 bases; nucleotides not matched to a gene: 4. The CDR3 spells CASSREGQNYGYTF. The CDR3 DNA sequence: TGTGCCAGCAGCCGAGAGGGACAGAACTATGGCTACACCTTC.

About this clonotype: Mismatch with germline at one junction end may stem from a read error. The chain joins TRBV20-1 to TRBJ2-5, with D unclear. The J call may be wrong; the DNA end is better matched by TRBJ2-7. Looked up from germline, CDR1 is DFQATT and CDR2 is SNEGSKA (reference sequence). The CDR3 runs to 12 residues. The DNA of the CDR3 is TGCGGTGCTAGAGATATAAATAACGAGCAGTACTTC. Protein product: CGARDINNEQYF.

This clonotype was seen ten or more times. The chain links TRBV6-2 or TRBV6-3 to TRBJ2-1, with D unresolved. From germline, CDR1 is MNHEY and CDR2 SVGEGT. The CDR3 has 15 amino acids. V shed 7 bases and J shed 0 bases, with 13 bases lying between them. CDR3 nucleotide sequence: TGTGCCAGCATGAGCCGTTCGAGCTCCTACAATGAGCAGTTCTTC. Protein sequence: CASMSRSSSYNEQFF.

The chain is built from TRBV3-1 and TRBJ2-7; a weak D match, TRBD2 (5 bases). Germline assignment: CDR1 LGHDT and CDR2 YNNKEL (reference sequence). V was clipped by 4 bases and J by 0 bases, with 10 bases between them. The CDR3 extends over 14 amino acids. The CDR3 coding sequence is TGTGCCAGCAGCCCCTCGGGGATCTCCTACGAGCAGTACTTC. Protein sequence: CASSPSGISYEQYF.

A word on this clonotype: This sequence may be a read error, since a much larger clone differs from it by one base. The gene calls are TRBV20-1 and TRBJ2-3, with 7 bases identical to TRBD2. Germline CDR1 DFQATT, CDR2 SNEGSKA (reference sequence). The CDR3 loop spans 15 amino acids. The CDR3 DNA follows: TGCAGTGGCCAGATAGGGACTACTACGGCGGATACGCGGTATTTT. It is translated as CSGQIGTTTADTRYF.

CDR3 DNA sequence: TGTGCCAGCCATATCGATGACTCGAATGGCTACACCTTC. Its protein is CASHIDDSNGYTF. This chain connects TRBV6-6 to TRBJ1-2; no definite D call. The V end lost 8 bases, the J end lost 6 bases, and 16 bases lay between the germline ends. This CDR3 comprises 13 residues. CDR1 and CDR2 from the germline V gene are MNHNY and SVGAGI (reference sequence).

This clonotype was counted ten times or more. The gene calls are TRBV7-2 and TRBJ2-5; 10 bases agree with TRBD1. The ends lost 5 bases at V and 2 bases at J; junction bases unmatched: 5. CDR1 and CDR2 (germline): SGHTA, FQGNSA. CDR3 size: 15 residues. The CDR3, as DNA: TGTGCCAGCAGCATCGACAGGGGGCCTCAAGAGACCCAGTACTTC. Its protein product is CASSIDRGPQETQYF.

This clonotype has ten or more counts. This chain uses TRBV6-6 with TRBJ2-5; perhaps TRBD2 as D (9 bases). V lost 8 bases and J 4 bases, leaving 20 bases between the germline ends. The CDR3 sequence is 15 residues long. The V gene's germline CDR1 is MNHNY and CDR2 SVGAGI (reference sequence). CDR3 in DNA: TGTGCCAGCCACAGGGGGGGACTAGCAGGAGAGACCCAGTACTTC. Translated, it gives CASHRGGLAGETQYF.

The V and J genes are TRBV6-6 and TRBJ1-6, with unresolved D. CDR1 and CDR2 from the germline V gene are MNHNY and SVGAGI (reference sequence). V was trimmed by 4 bases and J by 2 bases, leaving 6 bases between them. There are 14 residues in the CDR3. CDR3 region: CASSLVPYNSPLHF. The CDR3 nucleotides are TGTGCCAGCAGTTTAGTACCCTATAATTCACCCCTCCACTTT.

The chain links TRBV12-3 or TRBV12-4 to TRBJ2-1, with 8 bases aligning to TRBD2. The CDR3 spans 15 residues. Trimming cost V 5 bases and J 4 bases; bases outside gene matches: 7. CDR3 bases: TGTGCCAGCAGTAATCGGGGGGGCCAATACAATGAGCAGTTCTTC. Amino acids: CASSNRGGQYNEQFF.

This clonotype showed up just a few times. Here the CDR3 reads CASSLGSGSGFEQYF. The CDR3, as DNA: TGTGCCAGCAGCTTAGGGAGCGGGAGTGGGTTCGAGCAGTACTTC. This chain links TRBV7-2 with TRBJ2-7; 8 bases line up with TRBD2. The germline gives CDR1 SGHTA, CDR2 FQGNSA. Trimming removed 1 base from V and 6 bases from J; junction bases left unmatched: 8. The CDR3 covers 15 residues. The entire variable domain, with the rest obtained from reference TRBV7-2 and TRBJ2-7, is as follows: GAGVSQSPSNKVTEKGKDVELRCDPISGHTALYWYRQSLGQGLEFLIYFQGNSAPDKSGLPSDRFSAERTGGSVSTLTIQRTQQEDSAVYLCASSLGSGSGFEQYFGPGTRLTVT.

The chain has TRBV5-1 and TRBJ1-1, with a weak D call TRBD1 (6 bases). Per the germline V gene, CDR1 is SGHRS and CDR2 is YFSETQ. CDR3 size: 15 residues. V was trimmed by 0 bases and J by 1 base, leaving 10 bases between them. The CDR3 reads CASSLGTAGNTEAFF. Written as DNA, the CDR3 is TGCGCCAGCAGCTTGGGGACAGCTGGGAACACTGAAGCTTTCTTT.

Ten or more counts support this clonotype. The V call is TRBV29-1, the J call TRBJ2-5, with 8 bases matching TRBD2. After removal of 3 bases from V and 5 bases from J, the junction contained 8 bases not matched to a gene. This CDR3 contains 14 residues. Germline loops: CDR1 SQVTM, CDR2 ANQGSEA. As DNA, the CDR3 is TGCAGCGTTGATATCGGGGGGGCTCGGGAGACCCAGTACTTC. This codes for CSVDIGGARETQYF.

The chain couples TRBV20-1 to TRBJ1-6; unclear D gene. Deletions cut 0 bases from V and 11 bases from J, with 8 bases between. The CDR3 spans 12 residues. CDR1 DFQATT and CDR2 SNEGSKA come from the germline V gene (reference sequence). CDR3 nucleotide sequence: TGCAGTGCTAGAGATAAGGGTACACCCCTCCACTTT. Translated: CSARDKGTPLHF.

With regard to this clonotype: A much larger clone differs from this one at a single base, so this may be a read error. This rearrangement joins TRBV10-3 to TRBJ2-1; TRBD2 matches 11 bases. The CDR3 is made up of 13 amino acids. Germline assignment: CDR1 ENHRY and CDR2 SYGVKD. The J segment lost 13 bases and the V segment lost 0 bases, leaving 2 bases of the junction unmatched. As DNA, the CDR3 is TGTGCCATCAGTGAGTCAGGGACTAGCGGCCAGTTCTTC. It specifies CAISESGTSGQFF.

The J gene is TRBJ1-5, the V gene TRBV19; 7 bases are shared with TRBD1. This CDR3 has 15 residues. Germline lookup yields CDR1 LNHDA and CDR2 SQIVND (reference sequence). The junction had 13 bases not matched to a gene; V was cut back by 6 bases and J by 8 bases. The CDR3 loop is CASRPPGTVLKPQHF. The DNA for the CDR3 is TGTGCCAGTAGACCTCCCGGGACAGTTTTAAAGCCCCAGCATTTT. The full variable domain, rest sourced from reference TRBV19 and TRBJ1-5, is DGGITQSPKYLFRKEGQNVTLSCEQNLNHDAMYWYRQDPGQGLRLIYYSQIVNDFQKGDIAEGYSVSREKKESFPLTVTSAQKNPTAFYLCASRPPGTVLKPQHFGDGTRLSIL.

At least ten counts were recorded for this clonotype. The chain is built from TRBV6-2 or TRBV6-3 and TRBJ2-1; the D gene is possibly TRBD1 (7 bases). Germline lookup yields CDR1 MNHEY and CDR2 SVGEGT. The CDR3 is made up of 15 amino acids. V lost 6 bases and J 5 bases, leaving 17 bases between the germline ends. CDR3 nucleotides: TGTGCCAGCAGACCCGCGGGACAGCCACACAATGAGCAGTTCTTC. Translation: CASRPAGQPHNEQFF.

This clonotype was seen a few times. The CDR3 protein is CASRTVHNSPLHF. CDR3 in DNA: TGTGCCAGCAGGACAGTGCATAATTCACCCCTCCACTTT. The V gene is TRBV28, the J gene TRBJ1-6, with a tentative D call TRBD1 (5 bases). The CDR3 loop spans 13 amino acids. V lost 6 bases, J lost 5 bases, and 8 bases lay in between. Germline V lookup: CDR1 MDHEN, CDR2 SYDVKM.

This clonotype was picked up many times. The chain couples TRBV5-1 to TRBJ2-4; the D gene is possibly TRBD1 (5 bases). Trimming pared 0 bases from V and 4 bases from J, leaving 8 bases between. The CDR3 is made up of 14 amino acids. Germline V gene lookup returns CDR1 SGHRS and CDR2 YFSETQ. This CDR3 is CASSLDQGKNIQYF. The CDR3 bases are TGCGCCAGCAGCTTGGATCAGGGAAAAAACATTCAGTACTTC. Full variable domain (remainder filled in from reference TRBV5-1 and TRBJ2-4): KAGVTQTPRYLIKTRGQQVTLSCSPISGHRSVSWYQQTPGQGLQFLFEYFSETQRNKGNFPGRFSGRQFSNSRSEMNVSTLELGDSALYLCASSLDQGKNIQYFGAGTRLSVL.

Points on this clonotype: A single base separates this from a much larger clone, so it may be a read error. The chain uses TRBV29-1 and TRBJ2-7; D is perhaps TRBD2 (6 bases). The CDR3 consists of 15 residues. Per germline, CDR1 SQVTM and CDR2 ANQGSEA. V was cut by 4 bases and J by 7 bases, with 23 bases left in between. CDR3 sequence: CSVAISGHRGNEQYF. CDR3 DNA sequence: TGCAGCGTTGCGATTAGCGGACATCGAGGAAATGAGCAGTACTTC.